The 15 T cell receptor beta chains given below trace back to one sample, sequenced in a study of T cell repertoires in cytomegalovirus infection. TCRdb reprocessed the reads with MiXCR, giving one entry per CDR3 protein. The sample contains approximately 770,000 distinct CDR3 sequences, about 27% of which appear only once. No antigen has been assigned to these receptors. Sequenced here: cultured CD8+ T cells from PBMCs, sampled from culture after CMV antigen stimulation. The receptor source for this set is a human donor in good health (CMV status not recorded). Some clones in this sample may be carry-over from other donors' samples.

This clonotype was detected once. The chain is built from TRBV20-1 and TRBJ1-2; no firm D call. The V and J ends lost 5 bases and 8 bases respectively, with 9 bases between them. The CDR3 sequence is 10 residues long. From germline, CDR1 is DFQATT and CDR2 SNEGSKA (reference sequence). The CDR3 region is CSAAFGGYTF. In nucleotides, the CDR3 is TGCAGTGCTGCATTTGGGGGCTACACCTTC.

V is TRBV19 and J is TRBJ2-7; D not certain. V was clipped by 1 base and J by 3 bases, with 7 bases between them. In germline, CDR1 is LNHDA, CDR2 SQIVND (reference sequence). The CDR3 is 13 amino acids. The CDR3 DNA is TGTGCCAGTAGTATAGCCGATTTCTACGAGCAGTACTTC. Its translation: CASSIADFYEQYF.

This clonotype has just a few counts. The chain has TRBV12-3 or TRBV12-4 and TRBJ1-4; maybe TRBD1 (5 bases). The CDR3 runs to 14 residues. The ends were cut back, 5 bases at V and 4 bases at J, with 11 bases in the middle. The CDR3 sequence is CASSRDGLNEKLFF. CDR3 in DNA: TGTGCCAGCAGTCGGGACGGACTTAATGAAAAACTGTTTTTT.

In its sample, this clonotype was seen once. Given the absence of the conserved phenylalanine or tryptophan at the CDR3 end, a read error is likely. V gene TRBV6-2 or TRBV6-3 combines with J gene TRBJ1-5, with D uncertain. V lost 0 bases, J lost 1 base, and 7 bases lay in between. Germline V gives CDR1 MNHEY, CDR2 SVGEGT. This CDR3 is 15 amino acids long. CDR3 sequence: CASSYSMASNQPQHI. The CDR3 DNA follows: TGTGCCAGCAGTTACTCGATGGCAAGCAATCAGCCCCAGCATATT.

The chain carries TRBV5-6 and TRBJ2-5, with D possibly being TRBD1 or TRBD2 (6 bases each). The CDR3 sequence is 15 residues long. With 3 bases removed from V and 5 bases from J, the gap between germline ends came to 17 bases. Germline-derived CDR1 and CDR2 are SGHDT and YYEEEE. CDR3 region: CASSSTGTQGETQYF. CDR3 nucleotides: TGTGCCAGCAGCTCGACCGGGACTCAGGGGGAGACCCAGTACTTC.

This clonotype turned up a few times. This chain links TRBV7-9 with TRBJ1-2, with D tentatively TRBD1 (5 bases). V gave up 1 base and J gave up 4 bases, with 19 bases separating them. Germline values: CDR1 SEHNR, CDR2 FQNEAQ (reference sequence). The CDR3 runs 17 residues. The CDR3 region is CASSLVSPPAGGYGYTF. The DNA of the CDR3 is TGTGCCAGCAGCTTAGTATCCCCCCCGGCGGGGGGCTATGGCTACACCTTC. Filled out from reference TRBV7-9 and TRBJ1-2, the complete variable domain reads DTGVSQNPRHKITKRGQNVTFRCDPISEHNRLYWYRQTLGQGPEFLTYFQNEAQLEKSRLLSDRFSAERPKGSFSTLEIQRTEQGDSAMYLCASSLVSPPAGGYGYTFGSGTRLTVV.

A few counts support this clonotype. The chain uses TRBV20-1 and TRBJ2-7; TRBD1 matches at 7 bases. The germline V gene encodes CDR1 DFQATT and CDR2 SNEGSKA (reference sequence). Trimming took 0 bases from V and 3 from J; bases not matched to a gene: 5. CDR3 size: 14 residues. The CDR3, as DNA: TGCAGTGCTAGAGATCGGGACAGACTCTACGAGCAGTACTTC. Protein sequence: CSARDRDRLYEQYF.

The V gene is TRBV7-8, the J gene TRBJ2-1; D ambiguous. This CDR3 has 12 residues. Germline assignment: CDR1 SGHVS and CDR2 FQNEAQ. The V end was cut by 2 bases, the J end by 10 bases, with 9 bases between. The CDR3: CASSLWGLEQFF. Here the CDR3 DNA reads TGTGCCAGCAGCTTATGGGGATTGGAGCAGTTCTTC.

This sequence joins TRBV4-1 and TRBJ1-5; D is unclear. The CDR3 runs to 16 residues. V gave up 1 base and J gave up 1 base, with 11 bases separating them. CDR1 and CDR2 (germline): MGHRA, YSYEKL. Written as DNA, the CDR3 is TGCGCCAGCAGCCAAGCTTGGAGTGCGAGCAATCAGCCCCAGCATTTT. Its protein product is CASSQAWSASNQPQHF.

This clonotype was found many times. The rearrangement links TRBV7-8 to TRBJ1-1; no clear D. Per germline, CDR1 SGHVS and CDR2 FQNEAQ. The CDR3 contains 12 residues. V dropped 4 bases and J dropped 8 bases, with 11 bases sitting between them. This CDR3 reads CASSSGFLEAFF. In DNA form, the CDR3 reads TGTGCCAGCAGCTCAGGATTCCTAGAAGCTTTCTTT.

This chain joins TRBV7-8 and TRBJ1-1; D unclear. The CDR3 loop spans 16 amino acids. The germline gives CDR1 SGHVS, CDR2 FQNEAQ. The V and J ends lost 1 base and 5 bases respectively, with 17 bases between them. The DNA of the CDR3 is TGTGCCAGCAGCTTAGAACTCCGTGGGGTGGGGACTGAAGCTTTCTTT. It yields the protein CASSLELRGVGTEAFF.

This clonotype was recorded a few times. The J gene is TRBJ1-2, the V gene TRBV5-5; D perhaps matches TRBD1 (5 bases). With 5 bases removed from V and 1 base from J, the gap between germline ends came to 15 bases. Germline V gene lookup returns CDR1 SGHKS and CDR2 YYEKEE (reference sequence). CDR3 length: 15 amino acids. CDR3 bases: TGTGCCAGCAGGACGCGGGACGCCAATAACTATGGCTACACCTTC. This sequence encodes CASRTRDANNYGYTF.

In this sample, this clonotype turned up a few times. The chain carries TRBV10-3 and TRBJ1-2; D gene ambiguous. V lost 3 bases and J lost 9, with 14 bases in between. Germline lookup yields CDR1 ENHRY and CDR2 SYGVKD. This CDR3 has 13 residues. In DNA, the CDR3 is TGTGCCATCAGTGAATCAAAGGAACCCCGCTACACCTTC. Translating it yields CAISESKEPRYTF.

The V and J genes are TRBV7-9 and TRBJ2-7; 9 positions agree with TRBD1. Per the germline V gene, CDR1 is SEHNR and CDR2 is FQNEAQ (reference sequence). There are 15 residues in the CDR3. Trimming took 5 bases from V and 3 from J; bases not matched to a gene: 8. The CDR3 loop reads CASSPDRGVIYEQYF. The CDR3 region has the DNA TGTGCCAGCAGCCCCGACAGGGGGGTCATCTACGAGCAGTACTTC. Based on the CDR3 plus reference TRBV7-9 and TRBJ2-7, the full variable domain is DTGVSQNPRHKITKRGQNVTFRCDPISEHNRLYWYRQTLGQGPEFLTYFQNEAQLEKSRLLSDRFSAERPKGSFSTLEIQRTEQGDSAMYLCASSPDRGVIYEQYFGPGTRLTVT.

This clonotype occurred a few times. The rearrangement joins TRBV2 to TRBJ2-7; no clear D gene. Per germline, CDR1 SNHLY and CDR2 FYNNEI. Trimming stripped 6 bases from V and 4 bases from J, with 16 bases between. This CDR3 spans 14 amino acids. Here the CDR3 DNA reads TGTGCCAGCAGCCTCGGGCTCCTTCTTTACGAGCAGTACGTC. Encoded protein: CASSLGLLLYEQYV.